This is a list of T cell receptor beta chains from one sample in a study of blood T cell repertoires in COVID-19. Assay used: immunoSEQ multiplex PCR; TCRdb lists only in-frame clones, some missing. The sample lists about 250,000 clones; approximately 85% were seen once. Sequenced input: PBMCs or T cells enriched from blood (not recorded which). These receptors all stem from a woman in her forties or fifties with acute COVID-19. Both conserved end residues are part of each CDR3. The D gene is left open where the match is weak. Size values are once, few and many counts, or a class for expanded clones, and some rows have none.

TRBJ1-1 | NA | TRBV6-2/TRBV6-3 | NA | CASSYSPGGSGEAFF | TGTGCCAGCAGTTACTCTCCCGGAGGGAGCGGTGAAGCTTTCTTT
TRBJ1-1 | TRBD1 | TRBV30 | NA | CAWSVDLWDRGNTEAFF | TGTGCCTGGAGTGTAGACTTGTGGGACAGGGGGAACACTGAAGCTTTCTTT
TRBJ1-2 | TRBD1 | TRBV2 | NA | CASSASGTGGYYGYTF | TGTGCCAGCAGTGCGAGCGGGACAGGGGGATACTATGGCTACACCTTC
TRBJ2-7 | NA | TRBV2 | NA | CAGRDFLSSYEQYF | TGTGCCGGCCGGGACTTCCTAAGCTCCTACGAGCAGTACTTC
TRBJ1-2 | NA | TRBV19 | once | CASTDHRESIYGYTF | TGTGCCAGTACGGACCACAGGGAAAGCATCTATGGCTACACCTTC
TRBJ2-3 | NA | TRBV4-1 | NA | CASSQDLPDTQYF | TGCGCCAGCAGCCAAGATCTTCCGGATACGCAGTATTTT
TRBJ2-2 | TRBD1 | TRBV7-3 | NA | CASSPTGGYGELFF | TGTGCCAGCAGTCCTACAGGGGGCTACGGGGAGCTGTTTTTT
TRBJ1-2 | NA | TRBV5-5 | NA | CASSFQVATNYGYTF | TGTGCCAGCAGCTTCCAGGTCGCTACTAACTATGGCTACACCTTC
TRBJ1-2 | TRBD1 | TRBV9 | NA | CASSDEAPGQASSPYGYTF | TGTGCCAGCAGCGATGAAGCACCGGGACAGGCCTCATCCCCCTATGGCTACACCTTC
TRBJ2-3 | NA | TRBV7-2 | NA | CASSLAVSRDTQYF | TGTGCCAGCAGCTTAGCGGTCTCGCGGGATACGCAGTATTTT
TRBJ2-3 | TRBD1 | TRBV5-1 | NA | CASSSTTGQGTDTQYF | TGCGCCAGCAGCTCAACTACCGGACAGGGCACAGATACGCAGTATTTT
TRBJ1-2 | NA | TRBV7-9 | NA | CASSSTRDTYYGYTF | TGTGCCAGCAGCTCCACCCGGGACACCTACTATGGCTACACCTTC
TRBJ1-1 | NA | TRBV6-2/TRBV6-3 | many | CASSYTQGWTEAFF | TGTGCCAGCAGTTACACCCAGGGATGGACTGAAGCTTTCTTT